This T cell receptor (beta chain) was documented in a study of blood T cells in healthy people across ages. For the second PCR, which ran for roughly 7 to 11 cycles, a sample-barcoded 5' primer and a J-beta primer mix were used. MiXCR, applied by TCRdb to the 5' RACE reads, yields one record per CDR3 protein. The repertoire has hundreds of thousands of distinct CDR3 sequences, approximately 50% of them found once; the top ten carry 25% to 35%. Points from the study as a whole: Both naive CD4+ cell counts and diversity were greater in long-lived donors than in aged donors.

This clonotype was picked up a small number of times. Its antigen remains unidentified. Material for sequencing was blood. The TCR was taken from a woman in her sixties or seventies in good health.

As DNA, the CDR3 is TGCGCCAGCAGCCAAGAATGGGTAAGGTCCTACGAGCAGTACTTC. Translated: CASSQEWVRSYEQYF. The chain carries TRBV4-3 and TRBJ2-7; unclear D gene. Trimming shortened V by 0 bases and J by 1 base, and 10 bases separated the two germline ends. Germline V gene lookup returns CDR1 LGHNA and CDR2 YSLEER. The CDR3 has 15 residues.